The source of this T cell receptor beta chain is a study of OX40 agonist ivuxolimab in advanced cancers. Study context: Partial responses were observed in three patients, of whom one had hepatocellular carcinoma and two had cutaneous melanoma.

Concerning this clone itself: Its specificity is unknown.

Only in-frame clones appear in the TCRdb table, and some are missing; sequencing was by immunoSEQ multiplex PCR. The sample has over 65,000 clones, around nine tenths seen once. Study-level findings and limits: Nonresponders, in some cases, also had low normalized T-cell clonal expansion. Expansion of clones was among the lowest in partial responders at 0.1-3.0 mg/kg.

The germline V and J ends were trimmed by 8 bases and 6 bases, with 11 bases remaining between them. The CDR3 totals 13 residues. CDR1 is LNHDA, CDR2 SQIVND, per germline (reference sequence). The material sequenced was CD4+ or CD8+ T cells sorted from blood, taken in a trial of the OX40 agonist ivuxolimab. The chain has TRBV19 and TRBJ2-6; D gene unclear. The origin of this receptor is an adult with an advanced solid tumor such as melanoma, head and neck, liver or kidney cancer. The CDR3 nucleotides are TGTGCCAGTCACCCCCGTGAGGCCAACGTCCTGACTTTC. As protein: CASHPREANVLTF. Using reference TRBV19 and TRBJ2-6 for the parts outside the CDR3, the full variable domain is DGGITQSPKYLFRKEGQNVTLSCEQNLNHDAMYWYRQDPGQGLRLIYYSQIVNDFQKGDIAEGYSVSREKKESFPLTVTSAQKNPTAFYLCASHPREANVLTFGAGSRLTVL.